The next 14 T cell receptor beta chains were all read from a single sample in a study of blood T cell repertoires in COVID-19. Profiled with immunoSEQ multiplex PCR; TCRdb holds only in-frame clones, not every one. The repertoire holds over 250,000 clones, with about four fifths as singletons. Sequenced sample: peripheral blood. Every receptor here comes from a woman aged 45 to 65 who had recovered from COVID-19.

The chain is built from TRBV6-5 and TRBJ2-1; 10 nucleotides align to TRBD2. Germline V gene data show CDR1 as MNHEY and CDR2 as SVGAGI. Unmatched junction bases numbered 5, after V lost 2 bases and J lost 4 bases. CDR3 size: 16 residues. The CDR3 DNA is TGTGCCAGCAGTTACACCCTAGCGGGAGAGTACAATGAGCAGTTCTTC. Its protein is CASSYTLAGEYNEQFF.

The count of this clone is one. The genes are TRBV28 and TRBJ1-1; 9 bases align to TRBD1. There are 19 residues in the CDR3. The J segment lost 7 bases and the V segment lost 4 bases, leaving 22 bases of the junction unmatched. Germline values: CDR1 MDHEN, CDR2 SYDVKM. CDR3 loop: CASSSDRRKGQGYYGEAFF. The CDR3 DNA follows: TGTGCCAGCAGTTCGGACAGAAGAAAAGGACAGGGGTATTATGGTGAAGCTTTCTTT.

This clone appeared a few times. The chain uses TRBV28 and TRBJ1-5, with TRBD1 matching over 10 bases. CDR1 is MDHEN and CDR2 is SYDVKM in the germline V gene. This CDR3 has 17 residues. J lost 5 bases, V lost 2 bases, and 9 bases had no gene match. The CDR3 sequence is CASSLRWDRGGDQPQHF. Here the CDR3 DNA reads TGTGCCAGCAGTTTAAGGTGGGACAGGGGAGGCGATCAGCCCCAGCATTTT.

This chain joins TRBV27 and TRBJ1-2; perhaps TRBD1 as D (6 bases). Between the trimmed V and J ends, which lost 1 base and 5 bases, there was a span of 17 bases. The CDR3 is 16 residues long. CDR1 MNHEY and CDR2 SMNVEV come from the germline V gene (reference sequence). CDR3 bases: TGTGCCAGCAGTTTATGGGGCCAGGGGCGGTCATATGGCTACACCTTC. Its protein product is CASSLWGQGRSYGYTF.

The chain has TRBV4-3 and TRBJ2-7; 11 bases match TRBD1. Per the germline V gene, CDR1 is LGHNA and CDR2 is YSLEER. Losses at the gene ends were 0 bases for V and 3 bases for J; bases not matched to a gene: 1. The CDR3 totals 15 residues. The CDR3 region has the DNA TGCGCCAGCAGCCAAGAGGGACAGGGGGGCTACGAGCAGTACTTC. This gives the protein CASSQEGQGGYEQYF.

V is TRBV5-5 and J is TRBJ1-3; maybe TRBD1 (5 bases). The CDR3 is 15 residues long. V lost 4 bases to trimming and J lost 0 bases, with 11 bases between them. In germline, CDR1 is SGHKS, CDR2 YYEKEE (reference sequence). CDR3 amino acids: CASSGGTSSGNTIYF. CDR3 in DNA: TGTGCCAGCAGCGGCGGGACCTCCTCTGGAAACACCATATATTTT.

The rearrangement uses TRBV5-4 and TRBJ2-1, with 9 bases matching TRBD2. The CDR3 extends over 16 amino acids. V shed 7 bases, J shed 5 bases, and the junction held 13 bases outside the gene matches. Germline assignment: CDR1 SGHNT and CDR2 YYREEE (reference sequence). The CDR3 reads CASSRASGRWNNEQFF. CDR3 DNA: TGTGCCAGCTCCCGGGCCAGCGGGAGGTGGAACAATGAGCAGTTCTTC.

The CDR3 region is CASSPDSNYGYTF. In nucleotides, the CDR3 is TGTGCCAGCAGCCCGGACAGTAACTATGGCTACACCTTC. The chain is built from TRBV6-5 and TRBJ1-2, with D possibly matching TRBD1 (6 bases). The CDR3 contains 13 residues. The germline V gene has CDR1 MNHEY and CDR2 SVGAGI. V lost 6 bases, J lost 1 base, and 9 bases lay in between.

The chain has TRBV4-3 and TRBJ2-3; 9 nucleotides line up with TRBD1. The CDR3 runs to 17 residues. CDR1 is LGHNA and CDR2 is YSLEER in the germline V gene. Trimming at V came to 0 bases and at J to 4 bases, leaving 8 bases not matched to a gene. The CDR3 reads CASSQEPRDRVSDTQYF. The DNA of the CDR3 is TGCGCCAGCAGCCAAGAACCCCGGGACAGGGTTTCAGATACGCAGTATTTT.

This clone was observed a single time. The CDR3 bases are TGTGCCAGCAGACGAGACAGGGGAAATCAGCCCCAGCATTTT. It specifies CASRRDRGNQPQHF. The genes are TRBV7-8 and TRBJ1-5; 8 positions match TRBD1. The CDR3 is 14 amino acids. CDR1 and CDR2 (germline): SGHVS, FQNEAQ. The junction had 5 bases not matched to a gene; V was cut back by 6 bases and J by 4 bases.

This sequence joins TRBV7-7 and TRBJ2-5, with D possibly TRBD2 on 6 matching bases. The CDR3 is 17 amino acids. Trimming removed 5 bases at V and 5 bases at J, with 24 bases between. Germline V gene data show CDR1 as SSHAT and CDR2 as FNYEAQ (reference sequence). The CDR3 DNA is TGTGCCAGCAGCCCCCACCAGGGTTCACTAGCCAGGGAGACCCAGTACTTC. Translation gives CASSPHQGSLARETQYF.

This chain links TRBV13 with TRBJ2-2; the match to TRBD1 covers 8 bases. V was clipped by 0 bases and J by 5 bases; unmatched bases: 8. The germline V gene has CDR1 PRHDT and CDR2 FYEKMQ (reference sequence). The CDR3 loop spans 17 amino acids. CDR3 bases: TGTGCCAGCAGCTTAGGCAGGCAGGGGGCAAGGACCGGGGAGCTGTTTTTT. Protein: CASSLGRQGARTGELFF.

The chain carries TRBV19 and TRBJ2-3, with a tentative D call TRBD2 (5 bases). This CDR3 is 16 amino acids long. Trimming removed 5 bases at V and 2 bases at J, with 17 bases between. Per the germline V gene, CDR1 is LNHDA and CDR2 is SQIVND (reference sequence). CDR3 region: CASSVLRTADTDTQYF. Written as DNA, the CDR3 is TGTGCCAGTAGTGTGCTCAGGACTGCTGACACAGATACGCAGTATTTT.

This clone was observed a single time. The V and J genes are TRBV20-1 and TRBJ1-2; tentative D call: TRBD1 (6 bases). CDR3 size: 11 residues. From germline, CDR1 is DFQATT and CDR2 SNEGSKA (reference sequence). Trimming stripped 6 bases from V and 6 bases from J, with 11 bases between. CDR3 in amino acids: CSARGQNGYTF. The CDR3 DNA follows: TGCAGTGCCAGGGGCCAAAATGGCTACACCTTC.